The 19 T cell receptor beta chains below come from one sample, sequenced in a study of blood T cell repertoires in COVID-19. The assay was immunoSEQ multiplex PCR, and TCRdb's table has in-frame clones only and misses some. The sample lists under 400,000 clones, 65% to 90% occurring once. What was sequenced was PBMCs or T cells enriched from blood (not recorded which). The receptors stem from a middle-aged woman with acute COVID-19.

The chain is built from TRBV18 and TRBJ1-1; D gene ambiguous. Germline CDR1 KGHSH, CDR2 LQKENI. This CDR3 spans 13 amino acids. V lost 2 bases and J lost 6, with 10 bases in between. For the CDR3, the DNA is TGTGCCAGCTCACCAATATATCTCGCTGAAGCTTTCTTT. It codes for CASSPIYLAEAFF. Combining the CDR3 with reference TRBV18 and TRBJ1-1 gives the whole variable domain NAGVMQNPRHLVRRRGQEARLRCSPMKGHSHVYWYRQLPEEGLKFMVYLQKENIIDESGMPKERFSAEFPKEGPSILRIQQVVRGDSAAYFCASSPIYLAEAFFGQGTRLTVV.

This clone has only a few counts. The V call is TRBV2, the J call TRBJ1-2; a possible D gene is TRBD1 (6 bases). This CDR3 has 20 amino acids. Looked up from germline, CDR1 is SNHLY and CDR2 is FYNNEI. Trimming took off 0 bases at V and 1 base at J, with 24 bases between the two ends. The CDR3 is CASSEAGVRTEPDINYGYTF. The CDR3, as DNA: TGTGCCAGCAGTGAAGCGGGAGTAAGGACAGAGCCCGATATTAACTATGGCTACACCTTC. The variable domain in full, completed from reference TRBV2 and TRBJ1-2, reads EPEVTQTPSHQVTQMGQEVILRCVPISNHLYFYWYRQILGQKVEFLVSFYNNEISEKSEIFDDQFSVERPDGSNFTLKIRSTKLEDSAMYFCASSEAGVRTEPDINYGYTFGSGTRLTVV.

V is TRBV6-5 and J is TRBJ1-2, with a weak D call TRBD1 (6 bases). Deletions cut 6 bases from V and 3 bases from J, with 14 bases between. From germline, CDR1 is MNHEY and CDR2 SVGAGI. CDR3 length: 14 residues. CDR3 nucleotide sequence: TGTGCCAGCAGCAACAGGGCCCGGGACTATGGCTACACCTTC. Amino acid sequence: CASSNRARDYGYTF.

This chain uses TRBV19 with TRBJ1-5; maybe TRBD1 (5 bases). With 2 bases removed from V and 5 bases from J, the gap between germline ends came to 10 bases. Germline CDR1 and CDR2: LNHDA and SQIVND (reference sequence). This CDR3 has 14 amino acids. The CDR3 loop reads CASSIREGDQPQHF. The CDR3 region has the DNA TGTGCCAGTAGTATAAGGGAAGGGGATCAGCCCCAGCATTTT.

The chain recombines TRBV6-2 or TRBV6-3 with TRBJ2-5, with 8 bases identical to TRBD2. Germline assignment: CDR1 MNHEY and CDR2 SVGEGT. V lost 4 bases to trimming and J lost 7 bases; unmatched junction nucleotides: 17. This CDR3 spans 17 amino acids. The chain's CDR3 is CASSSRGSGVSSVTQYF. Written as DNA, the CDR3 is TGTGCCAGCAGTTCCCGGGGTAGCGGGGTAAGCTCGGTGACCCAGTACTTC.

This chain joins TRBV19 and TRBJ2-5; D perhaps matches TRBD1 (5 bases). Germline CDR1 reads LNHDA; CDR2 reads SQIVND (reference sequence). The V gene lost 4 bases and the J gene lost 4 bases, with 19 bases spanning the gap. This CDR3 spans 16 amino acids. The CDR3 region is CASSTQKRGLGETQYF. In nucleotides, the CDR3 is TGTGCCAGTAGTACACAAAAAAGGGGTCTTGGAGAGACCCAGTACTTC.

The V call is TRBV28, the J call TRBJ2-3, with TRBD1 matching over 7 bases. Germline CDR1 is MDHEN and CDR2 is SYDVKM. CDR3 size: 16 residues. Trimming cost V 6 bases and J 4 bases; bases outside gene matches: 13. This CDR3 reads CASSTGQAFGADTQYF. CDR3 DNA: TGTGCCAGCAGCACAGGACAGGCCTTTGGCGCAGATACGCAGTATTTT.

The chain combines TRBV19 with TRBJ1-6; 7 nucleotides match TRBD1. The CDR3 extends over 14 amino acids. The V gene's germline CDR1 is LNHDA and CDR2 SQIVND (reference sequence). Unmatched junction bases numbered 6, after V lost 5 bases and J lost 8 bases. The CDR3 sequence: CASSWRGPYSPLHF. The CDR3 DNA reads as TGTGCCAGTAGTTGGAGGGGGCCATATTCACCCCTCCACTTT.

The rearrangement joins TRBV19 to TRBJ1-4; 7 bases are a match to TRBD1. Germline CDR1 and CDR2: LNHDA and SQIVND (reference sequence). After removal of 6 bases from V and 7 bases from J, the junction contained 8 bases not matched to a gene. The length of the CDR3 is 14 residues. In DNA, the CDR3 is TGTGCCAGTAGGCAGGACAGGATGAGTGAAAAACTGTTTTTT. As protein: CASRQDRMSEKLFF.

This clone was detected a few times. The chain couples TRBV27 to TRBJ2-7; D perhaps matches TRBD2 (6 bases). Trimming stripped 8 bases from V and 6 bases from J, with 23 bases between. The CDR3 length is 15 residues. Germline CDR1 MNHEY, CDR2 SMNVEV (reference sequence). CDR3 region: CASSAPGTPGVEQYF. Written as DNA, the CDR3 is TGTGCCAGCTCCGCGCCCGGGACCCCGGGAGTCGAGCAGTACTTC.

The V call is TRBV2, the J call TRBJ1-1; no reliable D call. This CDR3 contains 14 residues. Germline V gene lookup returns CDR1 SNHLY and CDR2 FYNNEI. The V gene lost 0 bases and the J gene lost 1 base, with 6 bases spanning the gap. The CDR3 reads CASSEASGNTEAFF. The CDR3 DNA follows: TGTGCCAGCAGTGAAGCGAGCGGGAACACTGAAGCTTTCTTT.

V is TRBV5-1 and J is TRBJ2-3, with 14 bases aligning to TRBD2. V shed 5 bases and J 0 bases; nucleotides not matched to a gene: 11. Germline V gene data show CDR1 as SGHRS and CDR2 as YFSETQ. This CDR3 has 19 amino acids. In DNA, the CDR3 is TGCGCCAGCAGTTTTTACGGACTAGCGGGGGGAAATAGCACAGATACGCAGTATTTT. It translates to CASSFYGLAGGNSTDTQYF.

This clone was counted a few times. The rearrangement uses TRBV6-5 and TRBJ1-5, with 9 bases lining up with TRBD1. The CDR3 contains 15 residues. V trimming: 6 bases; J trimming: 3 bases; junction bases outside the gene matches: 6. Germline CDR1 reads MNHEY; CDR2 reads SVGAGI. CDR3 loop: CASRPGTGHNQPQHF. CDR3 coding DNA: TGTGCCAGCAGACCAGGGACAGGGCACAATCAGCCCCAGCATTTT.

V gene TRBV4-3 combines with J gene TRBJ1-1; D possibly corresponds to TRBD1 (6 bases). From germline, CDR1 is LGHNA and CDR2 YSLEER. Trimming pared 6 bases from V and 4 bases from J, leaving 15 bases between. The CDR3 extends over 14 amino acids. This CDR3 is CASSQQGVGTEAFF. The CDR3 nucleotides are TGCGCCAGCAGTCAACAGGGTGTTGGCACTGAAGCTTTCTTT.

The chain combines TRBV6-5 with TRBJ2-7; tentative D call: TRBD1 (5 bases). Germline V gene lookup returns CDR1 MNHEY and CDR2 SVGAGI. V was clipped by 1 base and J by 2 bases, with 12 bases between them. This CDR3 has 15 residues. CDR3 coding DNA: TGTGCCAGCAGTTACTTGCAGGGTAAAACCTACGAGCAGTACTTC. Translated, it gives CASSYLQGKTYEQYF.

The V and J genes are TRBV4-3 and TRBJ1-2; TRBD1 aligns across 7 bases. The CDR3 is 14 amino acids. Germline values: CDR1 LGHNA, CDR2 YSLEER. The V gene end was trimmed by 1 base and the J gene end by 7 bases; junction bases not matched to a gene: 6. Here the CDR3 reads CASSQVNRGAGYTF. CDR3 bases: TGCGCCAGCAGCCAAGTGAACAGGGGTGCTGGCTACACCTTC.

This chain links TRBV28 with TRBJ1-6, with D maybe TRBD1 (5 bases). The CDR3 length is 16 residues. The V gene lost 9 bases and the J gene lost 2 bases, with 17 bases spanning the gap. Per the germline V gene, CDR1 is MDHEN and CDR2 is SYDVKM. The DNA of the CDR3 is TGTGCCAGACGAAGTGTACAGGTTACCTATAATTCACCCCTCCACTTT. This encodes CARRSVQVTYNSPLHF.

The chain is built from TRBV28 and TRBJ2-4; 7 nucleotides match TRBD2. Germline-derived CDR1 and CDR2 are MDHEN and SYDVKM. J lost 0 bases, V lost 2 bases, and 4 bases had no gene match. CDR3 length: 16 amino acids. The CDR3 bases are TGTGCCAGCAGTTTAGCGGGGGTCCTAGCCAAAAACATTCAGTACTTC. Its protein is CASSLAGVLAKNIQYF.

DNA of the CDR3: TGTGCCAGTAATCCTGGGACAGGGTTCAGTCAACCCCAGCATTTT. Protein: CASNPGTGFSQPQHF. The genes are TRBV19 and TRBJ1-5; 9 bases line up with TRBD1. After removal of 7 bases from V and 10 bases from J, the junction contained 14 bases not matched to a gene. Germline CDR1 LNHDA, CDR2 SQIVND (reference sequence). The CDR3 is 15 residues long.